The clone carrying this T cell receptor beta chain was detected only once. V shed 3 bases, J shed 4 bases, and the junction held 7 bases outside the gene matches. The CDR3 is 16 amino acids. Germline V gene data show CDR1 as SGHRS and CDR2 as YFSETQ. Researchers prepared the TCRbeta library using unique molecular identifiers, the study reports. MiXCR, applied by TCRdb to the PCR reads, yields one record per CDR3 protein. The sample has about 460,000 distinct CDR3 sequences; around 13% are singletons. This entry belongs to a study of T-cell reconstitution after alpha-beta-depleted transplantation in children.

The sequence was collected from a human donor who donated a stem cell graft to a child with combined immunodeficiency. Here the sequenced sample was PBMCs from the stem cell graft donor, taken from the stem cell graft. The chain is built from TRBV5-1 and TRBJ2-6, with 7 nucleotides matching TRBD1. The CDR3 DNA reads TGCGCCAGCAGCTCACGACAGGGCCTGGGGGCCAACGTCCTGACTTTC. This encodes CASSSRQGLGANVLTF.